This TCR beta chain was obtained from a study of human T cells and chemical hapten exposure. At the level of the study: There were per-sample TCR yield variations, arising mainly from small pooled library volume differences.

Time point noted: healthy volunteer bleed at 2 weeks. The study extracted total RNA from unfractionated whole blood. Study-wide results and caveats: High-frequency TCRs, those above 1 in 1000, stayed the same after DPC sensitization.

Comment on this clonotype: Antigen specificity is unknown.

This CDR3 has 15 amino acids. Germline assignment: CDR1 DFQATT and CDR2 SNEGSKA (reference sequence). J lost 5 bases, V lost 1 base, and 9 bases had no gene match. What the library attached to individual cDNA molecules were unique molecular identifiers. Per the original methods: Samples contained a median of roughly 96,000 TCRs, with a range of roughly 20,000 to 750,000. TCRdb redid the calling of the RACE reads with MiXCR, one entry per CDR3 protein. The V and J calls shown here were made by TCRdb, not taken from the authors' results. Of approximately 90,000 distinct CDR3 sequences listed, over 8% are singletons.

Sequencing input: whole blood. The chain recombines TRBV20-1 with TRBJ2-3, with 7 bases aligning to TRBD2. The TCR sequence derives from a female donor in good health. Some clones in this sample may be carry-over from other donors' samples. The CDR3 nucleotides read TGCAGTGCTAGAGTGGAGTTGACGGGGGGAGATACGCAGTATTTT. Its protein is CSARVELTGGDTQYF.